Sequencing of this T cell receptor beta chain was carried out in a study of long-term antiretroviral therapy in people with HIV. The study, taken as a whole, reports: Pre-ART expanded TRB clones stayed dominant throughout, though often decreasing after ART.

For this clone: Its antigen is unidentified.

The assay, immunoSEQ v3.0, was run at survey level. Sequenced by immunoSEQ multiplex PCR; TCRdb stores in-frame clones only, minus some. This sample has roughly 15,000 clones, with roughly 85% found just once. The germline V gene has CDR1 SNHLY and CDR2 FYNNEI. Trimming pared 8 bases from V and 2 bases from J, leaving 12 bases between. This CDR3 has 13 residues. All participants with HIV were treated in the United States. The TCR comes from a woman aged 35 to 49 with HIV. Sequencing used unsorted PBMCs, obtained 1.8 years before starting antiretroviral therapy. The chain is built from TRBV2 and TRBJ1-2; D is perhaps TRBD1 (6 bases). CDR3 coding DNA: TGTGCCAGCGGAGAGGGACACAACTATGGCTACACCTTC. Its protein product is CASGEGHNYGYTF.